Following are 13 T cell receptor beta chains from one sample sequenced in a study of blood T cell repertoires in COVID-19. Using immunoSEQ multiplex PCR, the repertoire was profiled, and TCRdb retains in-frame clones only, with some absent. The sample lists about 140,000 clones; about four fifths were seen once. The material sequenced was peripheral blood. These receptors all come from a man older than 75 with acute or convalescent COVID-19.

CDR3 residues: CASRQGAYEQYF. The CDR3 nucleotides are TGTGCCAGCAGACAGGGCGCGTACGAGCAGTACTTC. The chain carries TRBV6-6 and TRBJ2-7, with D possibly being TRBD1 (6 bases). CDR3 length equals 12 residues. Germline CDR1 and CDR2: MNHNY and SVGAGI (reference sequence). The V gene lost 6 bases and the J gene lost 4 bases, with 10 bases spanning the gap.

This sequence joins TRBV6-5 and TRBJ2-3, with 8 positions matching TRBD1. Per germline, CDR1 MNHEY and CDR2 SVGAGI. The CDR3 totals 15 residues. V dropped 6 bases and J dropped 5; count of bases not matched to a gene: 10. In DNA, the CDR3 is TGTGCCAGCAGCACGTCAGGGGGCGCGATAGATACGCAGTATTTT. Translated: CASSTSGGAIDTQYF.

This chain joins TRBV9 and TRBJ1-4; 7 bases are a match to TRBD1. The CDR3 covers 16 residues. Trimming at V came to 3 bases and at J to 13 bases, leaving 18 bases not matched to a gene. Looked up from germline, CDR1 is SGDLS and CDR2 is YYNGEE. The CDR3 is CASSAQPGTDERGLFF. In DNA form, the CDR3 reads TGTGCCAGCAGCGCCCAGCCCGGGACAGATGAGAGAGGACTGTTTTTT. Filled out from reference TRBV9 and TRBJ1-4, the complete variable domain reads DSGVTQTPKHLITATGQRVTLRCSPRSGDLSVYWYQQSLDQGLQFLIQYYNGEERAKGNILERFSAQQFPDLHSELNLSSLELGDSALYFCASSAQPGTDERGLFFGSGTQLSVL.

J is TRBJ2-1 and V is TRBV19; a possible D gene is TRBD2 (5 bases). The V end lost 2 bases, the J end lost 6 bases, and 14 bases lay between the germline ends. Per germline, CDR1 LNHDA and CDR2 SQIVND (reference sequence). CDR3 length equals 15 residues. CDR3 DNA: TGTGCCAGTAGTATACAGGCTAGCTGGAGCAATGAGCAGTTCTTC. Residues: CASSIQASWSNEQFF. The whole variable domain, remainder taken from reference TRBV19 and TRBJ2-1, is DGGITQSPKYLFRKEGQNVTLSCEQNLNHDAMYWYRQDPGQGLRLIYYSQIVNDFQKGDIAEGYSVSREKKESFPLTVTSAQKNPTAFYLCASSIQASWSNEQFFGPGTRLTVL.

The rearrangement uses TRBV27 and TRBJ2-5; 9 bases fit TRBD1. V lost 2 bases and J lost 5; bases outside the gene matches: 12. The CDR3 runs 17 residues. Germline V CDR1 and CDR2: MNHEY, SMNVEV (reference sequence). The CDR3 DNA sequence: TGTGCCAGCAGTTTAAGGGGACAGGGTGTCATTGGGGAGACCCAGTACTTC. Amino acids: CASSLRGQGVIGETQYF.

The chain combines TRBV7-3 with TRBJ1-2; D ambiguous. CDR1 and CDR2 (germline): SGHTA, FQGTGA. The V and J ends lost 6 bases and 4 bases respectively, with 24 bases between them. The CDR3 is made up of 17 amino acids. The CDR3 loop is CASRSTGGPGGIYGYTF. The DNA for the CDR3 is TGTGCCAGCAGGTCCACCGGCGGGCCAGGAGGGATCTATGGCTACACCTTC.

In DNA, the CDR3 is TGTGCCAGTAGAAGAGAGGGGGCTTGGCAGCCCCAGCATTTT. Amino acids: CASRREGAWQPQHF. This sequence joins TRBV19 and TRBJ1-5; 7 nucleotides agree with TRBD1. Unmatched junction bases numbered 9, after V lost 6 bases and J lost 7 bases. CDR1 LNHDA and CDR2 SQIVND come from the germline V gene (reference sequence). The CDR3 consists of 14 residues.

The V and J genes are TRBV18 and TRBJ2-1; 7 bases match TRBD2. V lost 1 base to trimming and J lost 4 bases; unmatched junction nucleotides: 4. CDR1 is KGHSH and CDR2 is LQKENI in the germline V gene. This CDR3 region has 15 residues. CDR3 DNA: TGTGCCAGCTCACCACGGCGAGCGGGATACAATGAGCAGTTCTTC. Encoded protein: CASSPRRAGYNEQFF.

V usage is TRBV5-4 and J usage is TRBJ2-5; the D is unclear. The CDR3 contains 15 residues. The germline V gene has CDR1 SGHNT and CDR2 YYREEE (reference sequence). V lost 4 bases and J lost 5, with 18 bases in between. CDR3 DNA sequence: TGTGCCAGCAGCCGCACGAACCCTTTGGAGGAGACCCAGTACTTC. The encoded protein is CASSRTNPLEETQYF.

This clone was seen once. V gene TRBV5-5 combines with J gene TRBJ2-3; 8 bases match TRBD1. This CDR3 has 15 residues. V shed 7 bases, J shed 3 bases, and the junction held 10 bases outside the gene matches. CDR1 is SGHKS, CDR2 YYEKEE, per germline (reference sequence). The CDR3 sequence: CASGTGQGGTDTQYF. The CDR3 bases are TGTGCCAGCGGAACAGGACAGGGTGGTACAGATACGCAGTATTTT.

The chain links TRBV30 to TRBJ1-5; D is possibly TRBD1 (5 bases). The germline gives CDR1 GTSNPN, CDR2 SVGIG (reference sequence). V lost 0 bases, J lost 6 bases, and 9 bases lay in between. This CDR3 is 13 amino acids long. CDR3 region: CAWSVQVGQPQHF. Written as DNA, the CDR3 is TGTGCCTGGAGTGTACAGGTGGGTCAGCCCCAGCATTTT.

The chain carries TRBV7-8 and TRBJ2-3; tentatively, D is TRBD2 (5 bases). This CDR3 spans 15 amino acids. The germline V gene encodes CDR1 SGHVS and CDR2 FQNEAQ. Trimming cost V 2 bases and J 5 bases, with 14 bases left between them. This chain's CDR3 is CASSLREIRGDTQYF. DNA of the CDR3: TGTGCCAGCAGCTTAAGAGAAATCCGGGGAGATACGCAGTATTTT.

The chain has TRBV7-8 and TRBJ2-3; unclear D gene. V lost 4 bases to trimming and J lost 8 bases, with 16 bases between them. This CDR3 contains 14 residues. Germline-derived CDR1 and CDR2 are SGHVS and FQNEAQ. CDR3 DNA sequence: TGTGCCAGCAGCTCCCTAAATCTCTTTGGTACGCAGTATTTT. Encoded protein: CASSSLNLFGTQYF.